This T cell receptor (beta chain) came from a study of blood T cell repertoires in COVID-19. Study as a whole: PBMCs, B-cell-depleted T cells, or T cells were the source of the cDNA or gDNA that made up the material.

Produced via immunoSEQ multiplex PCR; TCRdb's table is partial and in-frame only. The data contain 150,000 to 200,000 clones, over 75% of them seen just once; the ten biggest clones take up approximately 11%. Study members were between about 18 and 100 years old and lived in fewer than 30 US regions. The receptor's source is a man aged 45 to 65 who had recovered from COVID-19. Input material: PBMCs or T cells enriched from blood (not recorded which).

CDR3 nucleotides: TGTGCCAGCAGCTCCAAGGTAGCCGCCACCGGGGAGCTGTTTTTT. Its protein product is CASSSKVAATGELFF. This chain connects TRBV3-1 (or the pseudogene TRBV3-2) to TRBJ2-2; D is uncertain. CDR1 is LGHDT and CDR2 is YNNKEL in the germline V gene (reference sequence). Trimming took off 5 bases at V and 4 bases at J, with 14 bases between the two ends. The CDR3 runs to 15 residues.